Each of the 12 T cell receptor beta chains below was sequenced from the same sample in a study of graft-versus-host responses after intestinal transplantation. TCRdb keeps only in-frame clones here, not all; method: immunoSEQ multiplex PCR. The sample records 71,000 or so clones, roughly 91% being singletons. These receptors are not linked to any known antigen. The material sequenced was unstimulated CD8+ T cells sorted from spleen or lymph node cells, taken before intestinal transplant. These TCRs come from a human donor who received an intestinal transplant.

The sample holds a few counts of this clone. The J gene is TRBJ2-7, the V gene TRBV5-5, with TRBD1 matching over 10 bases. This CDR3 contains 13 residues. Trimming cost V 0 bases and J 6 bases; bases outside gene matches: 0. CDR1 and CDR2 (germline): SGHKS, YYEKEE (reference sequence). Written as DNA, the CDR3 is TGTGCCAGCAGCTTGGGGACAGGGGGCGAGCAGTACTTC. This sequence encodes CASSLGTGGEQYF.

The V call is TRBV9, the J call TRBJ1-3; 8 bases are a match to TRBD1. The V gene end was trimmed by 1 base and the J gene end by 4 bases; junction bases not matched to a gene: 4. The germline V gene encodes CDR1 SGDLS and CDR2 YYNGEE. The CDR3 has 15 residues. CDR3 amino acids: CASSVTGTGGNTIYF. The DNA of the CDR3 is TGTGCCAGCAGCGTAACCGGGACAGGCGGAAACACCATATATTTT.

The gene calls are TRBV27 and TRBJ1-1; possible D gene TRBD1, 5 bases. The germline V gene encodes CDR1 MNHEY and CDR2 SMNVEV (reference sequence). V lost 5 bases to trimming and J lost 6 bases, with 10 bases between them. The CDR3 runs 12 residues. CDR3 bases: TGTGCCAGCAGTCCCGGGACTGCTGAAGCTTTCTTT. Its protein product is CASSPGTAEAFF.

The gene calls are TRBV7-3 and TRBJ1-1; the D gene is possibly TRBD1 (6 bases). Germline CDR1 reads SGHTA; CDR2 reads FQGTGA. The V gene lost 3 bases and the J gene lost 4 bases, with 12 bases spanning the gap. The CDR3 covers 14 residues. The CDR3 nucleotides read TGTGCCAGCAGCTTGGGGACATCGGGCACTGAAGCTTTCTTT. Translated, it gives CASSLGTSGTEAFF.

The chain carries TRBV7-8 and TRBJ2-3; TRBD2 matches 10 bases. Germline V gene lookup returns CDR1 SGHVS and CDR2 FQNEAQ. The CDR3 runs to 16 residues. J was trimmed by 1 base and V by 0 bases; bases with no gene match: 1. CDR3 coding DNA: TGTGCCAGCAGCTTAGCTCTAGCGGGGGGCACAGATACGCAGTATTTT. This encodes CASSLALAGGTDTQYF.

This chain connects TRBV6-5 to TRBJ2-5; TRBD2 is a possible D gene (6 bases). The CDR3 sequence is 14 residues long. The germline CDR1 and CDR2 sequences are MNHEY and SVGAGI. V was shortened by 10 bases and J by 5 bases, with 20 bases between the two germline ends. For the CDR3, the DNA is TGTGCCACCGCACTCGGCGGGGCGGATGAGACCCAGTACTTC. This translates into CATALGGADETQYF.

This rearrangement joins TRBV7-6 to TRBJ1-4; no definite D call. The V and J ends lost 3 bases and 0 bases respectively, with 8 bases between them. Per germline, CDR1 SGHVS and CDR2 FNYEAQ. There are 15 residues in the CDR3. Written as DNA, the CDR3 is TGTGCCAGCAGCTTCGAGTTCGCAACTAATGAAAAACTGTTTTTT. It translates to CASSFEFATNEKLFF. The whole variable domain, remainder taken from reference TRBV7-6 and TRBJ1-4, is GAGVSQSPRYKVTKRGQDVALRCDPISGHVSLYWYRQALGQGPEFLTYFNYEAQQDKSGLPNDRFSAERPEGSISTLTIQRTEQRDSAMYRCASSFEFATNEKLFFGSGTQLSVL.

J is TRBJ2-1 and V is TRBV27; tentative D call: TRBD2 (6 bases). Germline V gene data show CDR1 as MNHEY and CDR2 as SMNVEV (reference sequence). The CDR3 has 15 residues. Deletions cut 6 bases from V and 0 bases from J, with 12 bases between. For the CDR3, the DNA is TGTGCCAGCAGGGGGACTGGGAGCTCCTACAATGAGCAGTTCTTC. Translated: CASRGTGSSYNEQFF.

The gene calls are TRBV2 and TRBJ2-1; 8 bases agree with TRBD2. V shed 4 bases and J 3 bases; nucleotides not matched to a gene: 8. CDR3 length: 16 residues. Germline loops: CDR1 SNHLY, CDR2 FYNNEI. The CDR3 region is CASSGSGGPNYNEQFF. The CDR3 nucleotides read TGTGCCAGCAGTGGGAGCGGGGGCCCGAACTACAATGAGCAGTTCTTC.

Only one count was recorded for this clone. This chain's CDR3 is CASSGGGPGGAFF. The DNA for the CDR3 is TGTGCCAGCAGCGGGGGGGGCCCCGGGGGAGCTTTCTTT. The gene calls are TRBV9 and TRBJ1-1; a possible D gene is TRBD1 (6 bases). The germline V gene encodes CDR1 SGDLS and CDR2 YYNGEE. With 3 bases removed from V and 10 bases from J, the gap between germline ends came to 16 bases. The length of the CDR3 is 13 residues.

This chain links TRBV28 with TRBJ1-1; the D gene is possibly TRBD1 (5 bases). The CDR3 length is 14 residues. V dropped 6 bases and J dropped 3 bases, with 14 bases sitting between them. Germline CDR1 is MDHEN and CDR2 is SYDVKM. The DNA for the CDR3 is TGTGCCAGCAGACCAACGACGACAGACACTGAAGCTTTCTTT. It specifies CASRPTTTDTEAFF. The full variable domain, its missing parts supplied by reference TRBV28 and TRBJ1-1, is DVKVTQSSRYLVKRTGEKVFLECVQDMDHENMFWYRQDPGLGLRLIYFSYDVKMKEKGDIPEGYSVSREKKERFSLILESASTNQTSMYLCASRPTTTDTEAFFGQGTRLTVV.

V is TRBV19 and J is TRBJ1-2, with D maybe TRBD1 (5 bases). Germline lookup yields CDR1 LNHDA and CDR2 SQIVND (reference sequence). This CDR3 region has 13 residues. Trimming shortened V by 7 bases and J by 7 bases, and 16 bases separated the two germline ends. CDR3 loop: CASTPRGVFGYTF. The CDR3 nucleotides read TGTGCCAGTACCCCTCGGGGGGTATTTGGCTACACCTTC.